Listed here are 13 T cell receptor beta chains from one sample, sequenced in a study of blood T cell repertoires in COVID-19 (dated by TCRdb to the early 2020s). Libraries were built with the immunoSEQ multiplex PCR assay. In TCRdb, the immuneACCESS table is reduced to in-frame sequences with V and J assigned. These tables do not hold every clone; where another copy was compared, an unresolved V gene accounts for under half, and the others remain unexplained. The sample table shows 200,000 to 300,000 clones, and around 87% are seen once. The ten largest account for about 5.2% of the sample. The sequencing sample was made of peripheral blood. All receptors come from a woman aged 60-70 years with COVID-19, enrolled during active disease.

The CDR3 sequence is CASRGAGDSPLHF. Here the CDR3 DNA reads TGTGCCAGCAGAGGCGCGGGCGATTCACCCCTCCACTTT. This chain uses TRBV12-3 or TRBV12-4 with TRBJ1-6, with unresolved D. Trimming removed 6 bases from V and 8 bases from J, with 11 bases in between. The CDR3 spans 13 residues.

The DNA of the CDR3 is TGTGCCAGCAGCGTAGTCGGTCGAGGCGGAAAAGAGACCCAGTACTTC. Its protein is CASSVVGRGGKETQYF. The gene calls are TRBV9 and TRBJ2-5; D not certain. The CDR3 has 16 amino acids. Germline-derived CDR1 and CDR2 are SGDLS and YYNGEE. V was trimmed by 0 bases and J by 3 bases, leaving 15 bases between them.

The chain has TRBV9 and TRBJ2-3, with TRBD2 identical over 11 bases. V dropped 3 bases and J dropped 0; count of bases not matched to a gene: 3. The CDR3 runs to 16 residues. The V gene's germline CDR1 is SGDLS and CDR2 YYNGEE. Here the CDR3 reads CASSAVAGGSTDTQYF. The CDR3 coding sequence is TGTGCCAGCAGCGCAGTAGCGGGAGGGAGCACAGATACGCAGTATTTT. The variable domain in full, with the rest retrieved from reference TRBV9 and TRBJ2-3, is DSGVTQTPKHLITATGQRVTLRCSPRSGDLSVYWYQQSLDQGLQFLIQYYNGEERAKGNILERFSAQQFPDLHSELNLSSLELGDSALYFCASSAVAGGSTDTQYFGPGTRLTVL.

This chain uses TRBV28 with TRBJ1-6; 7 nucleotides match TRBD1. The V and J ends lost 6 bases and 4 bases, in that order; junction bases with no gene match: 9. The CDR3 is made up of 16 amino acids. Germline values: CDR1 MDHEN, CDR2 SYDVKM. DNA of the CDR3: TGTGCCAGCAGCCTTGTCTCGGGACAGTATAATTCACCCCTCCACTTT. This codes for CASSLVSGQYNSPLHF.

The rearrangement uses TRBV3-1 (or the pseudogene TRBV3-2) and TRBJ1-6, with D uncertain. The CDR3 is made up of 14 amino acids. Looked up from germline, CDR1 is LGHDT and CDR2 is YNNKEL (reference sequence). Trimming removed 4 bases at V and 7 bases at J, with 11 bases between. The CDR3 is CASSRGPANSPLHF. The DNA for the CDR3 is TGTGCCAGCAGCCGAGGGCCGGCAAATTCACCCCTCCACTTT.

This clone was observed once. The V and J genes are TRBV19 and TRBJ2-7; perhaps TRBD2 as D (5 bases). The CDR3 contains 15 residues. CDR1 is LNHDA and CDR2 is SQIVND in the germline V gene (reference sequence). V was clipped by 5 bases and J by 0 bases, with 14 bases between them. CDR3 sequence reads: CASSFLGGTSYEQYF. Written as DNA, the CDR3 is TGTGCCAGTAGTTTCCTAGGAGGCACCTCCTACGAGCAGTACTTC.

The V and J genes are TRBV27 and TRBJ1-4; no clear D gene. The V gene's germline CDR1 is MNHEY and CDR2 SMNVEV (reference sequence). V was clipped by 6 bases and J by 0 bases, with 11 bases between them. The CDR3 runs to 15 residues. CDR3 sequence reads: CASSLQAATNEKLFF. CDR3 nucleotide sequence: TGTGCCAGCAGCCTGCAAGCGGCAACTAATGAAAAACTGTTTTTT. Combining the CDR3 with reference TRBV27 and TRBJ1-4 gives the whole variable domain EAQVTQNPRYLITVTGKKLTVTCSQNMNHEYMSWYRQDPGLGLRQIYYSMNVEVTDKGDVPEGYKVSRKEKRNFPLILESPSPNQTSLYFCASSLQAATNEKLFFGSGTQLSVL.

The genes are TRBV6-5 and TRBJ1-3; weak D call: TRBD1 (6 bases). The V end was cut by 6 bases, the J end by 4 bases, with 13 bases between. Germline V gives CDR1 MNHEY, CDR2 SVGAGI. CDR3 length: 14 amino acids. CDR3 sequence (DNA): TGTGCCAGCAGAGACGCTGGACAGGGAAACACCATATATTTT. Its translation is CASRDAGQGNTIYF.

The V gene is TRBV6-4, the J gene TRBJ2-1, with 8 bases aligning to TRBD1. The V gene's germline CDR1 is MRHNA and CDR2 SNTAGT. The junction had 9 bases not matched to a gene; V was cut back by 4 bases and J by 4 bases. The CDR3 extends over 16 amino acids. The CDR3 loop reads CASSAQDRVGYNEQFF. The CDR3 DNA sequence: TGTGCCAGCAGTGCCCAGGACAGGGTAGGTTACAATGAGCAGTTCTTC.

The DNA for the CDR3 is TGCGCCAGCAGCTTGGAAGGGAGGGAAAACACCGGGGAGCTGTTTTTT. Its translation: CASSLEGRENTGELFF. The genes are TRBV5-1 and TRBJ2-2; 7 bases fit TRBD2. Losses at the gene ends were 0 bases for V and 2 bases for J; bases not matched to a gene: 4. This CDR3 has 16 residues. CDR1 and CDR2 from the germline V gene are SGHRS and YFSETQ.

In the case of this clone: Relative to the germline gene, one junction end is altered; a read error may explain this. The chain employs TRBV2 and TRBJ2-7; 12 bases align to TRBD1. The germline V gene encodes CDR1 SNHLY and CDR2 FYNNEI. CDR3 length: 15 residues. CDR3 sequence: CASSIGTGGGSARDF. The CDR3 bases are TGTGCCAGCAGCATCGGGACAGGGGGCGGCAGCGCAAGGGACTTC.

The V and J genes are TRBV7-2 and TRBJ1-2, with a weak D call TRBD1 (5 bases). Germline lookup yields CDR1 SGHTA and CDR2 FQGNSA. With 6 bases removed from V and 4 bases from J, the gap between germline ends came to 12 bases. CDR3 length equals 13 residues. This CDR3 is CASSPSRVYGYTF. DNA of the CDR3: TGTGCCAGCAGTCCCAGCAGGGTCTATGGCTACACCTTC.

Only one count was recorded for this clone. The chain is built from TRBV18 and TRBJ2-5, with TRBD2 matching over 13 bases. CDR3 length: 16 residues. Germline V CDR1 and CDR2: KGHSH, LQKENI. After removal of 4 bases from V and 4 bases from J, the junction contained 6 bases not matched to a gene. CDR3 amino acids: CASSLNGLAGVETQYF. In DNA form, the CDR3 reads TGTGCCAGCTCACTGAACGGACTAGCGGGAGTAGAGACCCAGTACTTC.